Below, one T cell receptor beta chain is given with its context. Its antigen is currently not known. It has no much larger one-base neighbor in the sample; base qualities were not kept. The cysteine opens and the phenylalanine closes a CDR3 of 14 amino acids. Only the CDR3 region is kept as DNA, spanning 42 bases read in frame from base 1. CDR1 and CDR2, per the germline V gene, are MNHEY and SVGEGT. Deletion took 2 bases off V and 1 base off J, with a span of 8 bases between the germline ends. The iRepertoire nested amplicon-rescue multiplex PCR (arm-PCR) platform was used to amplify TCR alpha and beta CDR3 regions from RNA. The input for one-step reverse transcription and amplification was 100-400 ng of tissue mRNA or PBMC total RNA. Following bead purification, Illumina adapters were added by a secondary multiplex PCR, and libraries between 200 and 400 bp were gel-purified. Demultiplexing relied on internal 6-nucleotide barcodes carried by the libraries. Sequencing of the libraries was done on an Illumina MiSeq using 2x220 or 2x250 nucleotide paired-end reads. As for how the authors treated the data: FLASH 1.2.11 was used to merge paired reads, and BWA-MEM then aligned the reads to the GRCh37 human genome before TRA and TRB reads were extracted. For V and J assignment, an IMGT-derived reference of cassette sequences and CDR3 motifs that included pseudogenes was used. Reads were translated in three frames, and productive CDR3s were defined as those with a C...FGXG motif and no stop codons. Clonotypes were defined as unique combinations of V-J cassette pair and CDR3 amino acid sequence. Filtering of reads was based on Hamming distance, with the threshold set by the sequence error rate of each sample in mapped regions. TCRdb passed the public sequencing reads through fastp at Q25 and MiXCR, retaining productive beta sequences. Each entry merges the rows of one CDR3 protein and shows their most common DNA and genes. The V and J calls, along with clone size, are taken from TCRdb and not from the paper's own processing. This sample comprises roughly 120,000 distinct CDR3 sequences, under 30% of them detected only once. The ten largest account for about 30% of the sample.

The record originates from a study of glioma-infiltrating T cells (dated by TCRdb to the mid-2010s). Background on the whole study: Sequencing of TCR alpha- and beta-chain repertoires was performed on glioma tissue, on non-neoplastic brain tissue, and on matched peripheral blood mononuclear cells. To gauge divergence between tissue and blood T-cell populations, every tissue-infiltrating repertoire was compared against the peripheral blood repertoire from the same patient. Three low-grade glioma patients, several primary glioblastoma patients, and three non-glioma patients who contributed non-neoplastic brain tissue made up the paired cohort.

What the authors observed across the whole study: In non-neoplastic patients, VJ-independent divergence between tissue and blood fell below expectation, whereas in all gliomas, and especially in low-grade gliomas, the divergence rose above expectation. Very few CDR3 sequences were found to be shared between tissue and blood, and this scarcity was attributed to high CDR3 diversity and limited sampling. The group comparisons were based on small numbers of patients: three non-neoplastic, three low-grade glioma and seven to nine glioblastoma patients.

This receptor chain uses TRBV6-2 or TRBV6-3 and TRBJ1-1, with the D gene too uncertain to name. The sample was glioma tissue, nonneoplastic brain tissue, or PBMCs (not recorded which). This TCR was recovered from a human donor with low-grade glioma or glioblastoma, undergoing nonglioma brain surgery, or in good health (not recorded which). The bases are TGTGCCAGCAGTTACGGTCCCTCGAACACTGAAGCTTTCTTT. Translated, it gives CASSYGPSNTEAFF.